The 18 T cell receptor beta chains in this list originate from one sample, sequenced in a study of shared clonotypes between healthy human individuals. The protocol was immunoSEQ multiplex PCR, while the TCRdb copy is restricted to in-frame clones and leaves out a portion. The table shows fewer than 800,000 clones, with 90% to 95% occurring only once. CD8 cells regarded as naive lacked CD45RO, were positively chosen for CCR7, and omitted terminally differentiated effector memory CD45RA+ cells. Material for sequencing was naive CD8+ T cells sorted from blood. Source of these receptors: a young man in good health.

Concerning this clone itself: The identical CDR3 is also encoded by other nucleotide sequences in the sample. V is TRBV9 and J is TRBJ1-3; D remains unclear. Germline V gives CDR1 SGDLS, CDR2 YYNGEE. The CDR3 runs to 13 residues. Deletions cut 1 base from V and 3 bases from J, with 5 bases between. CDR3 region: CASSVNSGNTIYF. Here the CDR3 DNA reads TGTGCCAGCAGCGTAAACAGTGGAAACACCATATATTTT.

The chain is built from TRBV27 and TRBJ2-1; 11 bases are a match to TRBD2. This CDR3 has 14 amino acids. The germline V gene encodes CDR1 MNHEY and CDR2 SMNVEV (reference sequence). The junction had 2 bases not matched to a gene; V was cut back by 7 bases and J by 3 bases. CDR3 residues: CASNLAGGYNEQFF. The DNA for the CDR3 is TGTGCCAGCAACCTAGCGGGAGGCTACAATGAGCAGTTCTTC.

This chain connects TRBV5-8 to TRBJ2-2, with D unclear. The CDR3 extends over 13 amino acids. The V end lost 1 base, the J end lost 5 bases, and 6 bases lay between the germline ends. In germline, CDR1 is SGHTS, CDR2 YDEGEE. The CDR3: CASSLSKTGELFF. In DNA form, the CDR3 reads TGTGCCAGCAGCTTGTCTAAGACCGGGGAGCTGTTTTTT.

DNA for the CDR3: TGTGCCAGCAGGGCTAAGGTAAATCAGCCCCAGCATTTT. Amino acid sequence: CASRAKVNQPQHF. The rearrangement links TRBV7-8 to TRBJ1-5; D unclear. The CDR3 is 13 amino acids. Germline CDR1 reads SGHVS; CDR2 reads FQNEAQ. Trimming took off 6 bases at V and 4 bases at J, with 10 bases between the two ends.

The chain is built from TRBV11-2 and TRBJ2-5; no definite D call. The CDR3 covers 13 residues. Trimming took off 4 bases at V and 1 base at J, with 7 bases between the two ends. The germline V gene has CDR1 SGHAT and CDR2 FQNNGV. The DNA for the CDR3 is TGTGCCAGCAGCTCCCGAATCCAAGAGACCCAGTACTTC. Its protein is CASSSRIQETQYF.

The chain joins TRBV9 to TRBJ2-3, with D perhaps TRBD2 (5 bases). The germline gives CDR1 SGDLS, CDR2 YYNGEE. The CDR3 spans 17 residues. With 4 bases removed from V and 5 bases from J, the gap between germline ends came to 23 bases. CDR3 protein: CASSPRTVLIAGDTQYF. In nucleotides, the CDR3 is TGTGCCAGCAGCCCTCGGACGGTGTTAATTGCGGGAGATACGCAGTATTTT.

A word on this clone: At one end, the junction sequence differs from germline, possibly due to a read error. The V and J genes are TRBV6-6 and TRBJ2-2; D is unresolved. CDR1 and CDR2 from the germline V gene are MNHNY and SVGAGI (reference sequence). The CDR3 length is 14 residues. CDR3 nucleotides: TGTGCCAGCAGCTACTACGCGAACACCGGGGAGCTGTTTTTT. This codes for CASSYYANTGELFF.

The rearrangement uses TRBV2 and TRBJ1-1; D is unclear. CDR1 is SNHLY, CDR2 FYNNEI, per germline. With 0 bases removed from V and 0 bases from J, the gap between germline ends came to 5 bases. This CDR3 comprises 14 residues. This CDR3 reads CASSEAGMNTEAFF. DNA of the CDR3: TGTGCCAGCAGTGAAGCAGGGATGAACACTGAAGCTTTCTTT. Filled out from reference TRBV2 and TRBJ1-1, the complete variable domain reads EPEVTQTPSHQVTQMGQEVILRCVPISNHLYFYWYRQILGQKVEFLVSFYNNEISEKSEIFDDQFSVERPDGSNFTLKIRSTKLEDSAMYFCASSEAGMNTEAFFGQGTRLTVV.

The genes are TRBV5-8 and TRBJ2-2; D gene unclear. The germline V gene has CDR1 SGHTS and CDR2 YDEGEE. V gave up 4 bases and J gave up 7 bases, with 14 bases separating them. This CDR3 comprises 14 residues. CDR3 nucleotide sequence: TGTGCCAGCAGCCGTTTGAGTGGTCTCGGGGAGCTGTTTTTT. The encoded protein is CASSRLSGLGELFF.

The chain carries TRBV19 and TRBJ1-1; D is undetermined. The germline V and J ends were trimmed by 3 bases and 1 base, with 9 bases remaining between them. The CDR3 runs to 14 residues. CDR1 and CDR2 from the germline V gene are LNHDA and SQIVND (reference sequence). DNA of the CDR3: TGTGCCAGTAGTATGAGGCCAGCGAACACTGAAGCTTTCTTT. It specifies CASSMRPANTEAFF.

The chain joins TRBV10-3 to TRBJ1-2; D perhaps matches TRBD1 (6 bases). V dropped 10 bases and J dropped 4 bases, with 10 bases sitting between them. The CDR3 covers 11 residues. Germline values: CDR1 ENHRY, CDR2 SYGVKD. As DNA, the CDR3 is TGTGCCAGCGGACAGACCTATGGCTACACCTTC. Residues: CASGQTYGYTF.

The J gene is TRBJ2-2, the V gene TRBV5-5; 7 nucleotides align to TRBD2. Germline V lookup: CDR1 SGHKS, CDR2 YYEKEE (reference sequence). The ends lost 7 bases at V and 3 bases at J; junction bases unmatched: 9. This CDR3 is built from 15 residues. For the CDR3, the DNA is TGTGCCAGCGCCCCCCCAGCGGGGTACACCGGGGAGCTGTTTTTT. It codes for CASAPPAGYTGELFF.

Only one count was recorded for this clone. The V and J genes are TRBV6-6 and TRBJ1-1, with D possibly being TRBD1 (6 bases). The length of the CDR3 is 15 residues. CDR1 and CDR2 (germline): MNHNY, SVGAGI (reference sequence). V lost 2 bases and J 3 bases, leaving 13 bases between the germline ends. CDR3 loop: CASSYGGRPDTEAFF. CDR3 nucleotides: TGTGCCAGCAGTTACGGGGGCAGGCCTGACACTGAAGCTTTCTTT.

The chain recombines TRBV6-5 with TRBJ1-2; no clear D gene. The germline V gene encodes CDR1 MNHEY and CDR2 SVGAGI. V dropped 5 bases and J dropped 6 bases, with 13 bases sitting between them. The CDR3 totals 13 residues. The DNA of the CDR3 is TGTGCCAGCAGTCCGTTCCCCCCGGATGGCTACACCTTC. This encodes CASSPFPPDGYTF.

The J gene is TRBJ2-3, the V gene TRBV2; 7 bases are shared with TRBD1. Germline CDR1 is SNHLY and CDR2 is FYNNEI. Trimming at V came to 11 bases and at J to 5 bases, leaving 13 bases not matched to a gene. The CDR3 has 14 amino acids. CDR3 region: CAGLGRQGKDTQYF. In nucleotides, the CDR3 is TGTGCCGGACTTGGGAGACAGGGAAAAGATACGCAGTATTTT.

The chain has TRBV7-9 and TRBJ2-7, with D maybe TRBD1 (5 bases). The CDR3 spans 14 residues. The V end lost 10 bases, the J end lost 2 bases, and 18 bases lay between the germline ends. CDR1 and CDR2 (germline): SEHNR, FQNEAQ (reference sequence). CDR3: CATSQVVLPYEQYF. The CDR3 DNA reads TGTGCCACCTCACAGGTGGTCCTCCCCTACGAGCAGTACTTC.

The chain recombines TRBV21-1 with TRBJ2-4; no DNA check was done on the table's D call, TRBD2. TRBV21-1 has pseudogene status. The CDR3 sequence is 18 residues long. The CDR3 DNA is TGTGCCAGCAGCAAAGGTTCTGGAGGGGCTGCAGCCAAAAACATTCAGTACTTC. Its protein is CASSKGSGGAAAKNIQYF.

A single count supports this clone. The rearrangement uses TRBV5-1 and TRBJ2-7; D possibly corresponds to TRBD2 (5 bases). CDR3 length: 16 amino acids. V was cut by 0 bases and J by 3 bases, with 16 bases left in between. The V gene's germline CDR1 is SGHRS and CDR2 YFSETQ. The CDR3 loop is CASSLGQAGLVYEQYF. Here the CDR3 DNA reads TGCGCCAGCAGCTTGGGGCAGGCGGGCTTGGTCTACGAGCAGTACTTC. The full variable domain, in which reference TRBV5-1 and TRBJ2-7 provide the parts outside the CDR3, is KAGVTQTPRYLIKTRGQQVTLSCSPISGHRSVSWYQQTPGQGLQFLFEYFSETQRNKGNFPGRFSGRQFSNSRSEMNVSTLELGDSALYLCASSLGQAGLVYEQYFGPGTRLTVT.